Shown below are 6 T cell receptor beta chains from a single sample sequenced in a study of cytomegalovirus exposure and HLA in healthy donors. It was with 60 Vbeta and 13 Jbeta primers that the PCR ran. The method was immunoSEQ multiplex PCR; TCRdb's version includes in-frame clones alone and lacks a portion of them. The table has roughly 100,000 clones, over 60% seen once. Specimen: PBMCs. The receptors stem from a woman between 50 and 59 years old in good health and CMV-seropositive.

This chain connects TRBV2 to TRBJ2-5; D is possibly TRBD1 (6 bases). This CDR3 spans 13 amino acids. CDR1 and CDR2 from the germline V gene are SNHLY and FYNNEI. The ends were cut back, 5 bases at V and 3 bases at J, with 10 bases in the middle. The DNA of the CDR3 is TGTGCCAGCAGTCCCAGGGACAAAGAGACCCAGTACTTC. It codes for CASSPRDKETQYF. Together with reference TRBV2 and TRBJ2-5, the CDR3 gives the full variable domain: EPEVTQTPSHQVTQMGQEVILRCVPISNHLYFYWYRQILGQKVEFLVSFYNNEISEKSEIFDDQFSVERPDGSNFTLKIRSTKLEDSAMYFCASSPRDKETQYFGPGTRLLVL.

This clone was seen just once. The rearrangement uses TRBV19 and TRBJ1-6; 8 bases fit TRBD1. Germline-derived CDR1 and CDR2 are LNHDA and SQIVND (reference sequence). The ends lost 5 bases at V and 1 base at J; junction bases unmatched: 1. CDR3 length: 15 amino acids. In DNA form, the CDR3 reads TGTGCCAGTAGTGGACAGGGTTCCTATAATTCACCCCTCCACTTT. Protein: CASSGQGSYNSPLHF.

V usage is TRBV4-2 and J usage is TRBJ2-1; 8 bases are shared with TRBD2. This CDR3 spans 15 amino acids. The germline V gene encodes CDR1 LGHNA and CDR2 YNFKEQ. V shed 1 base and J 4 bases; nucleotides not matched to a gene: 3. The CDR3 coding sequence is TGTGCCAGCAGCCAAGGCGGGGGGCAATACAATGAGCAGTTCTTC. Translation: CASSQGGGQYNEQFF.

V usage is TRBV7-2 and J usage is TRBJ2-7; D gene ambiguous. This CDR3 is built from 12 residues. V was clipped by 2 bases and J by 6 bases, with 8 bases between them. Germline CDR1 reads SGHTA; CDR2 reads FQGNSA. CDR3 sequence: CASSLTGFEQYF. CDR3 sequence (DNA): TGTGCCAGCAGCTTAACCGGGTTCGAGCAGTACTTC.

J is TRBJ2-3 and V is TRBV25-1; D may be TRBD2 (6 bases). Germline lookup yields CDR1 MGHDK and CDR2 SYGVNS. V was cut by 1 base and J by 0 bases, with 8 bases left in between. This CDR3 contains 15 residues. Here the CDR3 reads CASSEFAGSTDTQYF. The CDR3 nucleotides read TGTGCCAGCAGTGAATTTGCGGGGAGCACAGATACGCAGTATTTT.

This sequence joins TRBV5-4 and TRBJ1-2; D unclear. The V gene's germline CDR1 is SGHNT and CDR2 YYREEE (reference sequence). The V and J ends lost 0 bases and 3 bases respectively, with 12 bases between them. The CDR3 length is 15 residues. CDR3 coding DNA: TGTGCCAGCAGCTTGGAAGCCCGGCGGGACTATGGCTACACCTTC. Translating gives CASSLEARRDYGYTF. The full variable domain, completed using reference TRBV5-4 and TRBJ1-2, is ETGVTQSPTHLIKTRGQQVTLRCSSQSGHNTVSWYQQALGQGPQFIFQYYREEENGRGNFPPRFSGLQFPNYSSELNVNALELDDSALYLCASSLEARRDYGYTFGSGTRLTVV.